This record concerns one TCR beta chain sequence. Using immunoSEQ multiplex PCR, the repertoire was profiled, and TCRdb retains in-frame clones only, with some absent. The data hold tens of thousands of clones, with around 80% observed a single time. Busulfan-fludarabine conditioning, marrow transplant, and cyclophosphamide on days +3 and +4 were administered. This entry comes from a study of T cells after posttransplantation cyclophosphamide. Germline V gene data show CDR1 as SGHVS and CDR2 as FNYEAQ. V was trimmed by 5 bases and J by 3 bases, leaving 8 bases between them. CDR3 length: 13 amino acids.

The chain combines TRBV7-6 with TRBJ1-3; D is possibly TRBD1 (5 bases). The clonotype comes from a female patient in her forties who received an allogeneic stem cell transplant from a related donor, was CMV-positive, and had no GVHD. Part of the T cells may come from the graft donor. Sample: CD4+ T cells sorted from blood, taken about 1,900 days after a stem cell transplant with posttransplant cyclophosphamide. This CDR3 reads CASSMGLGNTIYF. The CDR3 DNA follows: TGTGCCAGCAGCATGGGGCTTGGAAACACCATATATTTT. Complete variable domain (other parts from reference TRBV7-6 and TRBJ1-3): GAGVSQSPRYKVTKRGQDVALRCDPISGHVSLYWYRQALGQGPEFLTYFNYEAQQDKSGLPNDRFSAERPEGSISTLTIQRTEQRDSAMYRCASSMGLGNTIYFGEGSWLTVV.